This T cell receptor beta chain was found in a study of control samples from healthy donors and cancer patients. Libraries were prepared by immunoSEQ multiplex PCR; TCRdb keeps only in-frame clonotypes and omits some of them. The table includes 160,000 or so clones, 96% detected once. CDR3 length equals 18 residues. Trimming took 0 bases from V and 4 from J; bases not matched to a gene: 11. The germline gives CDR1 LGHDT, CDR2 YNNKEL (reference sequence). This clonotype originated in a woman in her twenties or thirties in good health. Sequenced: blood. The rearrangement uses TRBV3-1 (or the pseudogene TRBV3-2) and TRBJ2-1; 8 bases are shared with TRBD2. CDR3 DNA sequence: TGTGCCAGCAGCCAAGATCTTGGCGGGGGGCTTAGGTACAATGAGCAGTTCTTC. Translating gives CASSQDLGGGLRYNEQFF.